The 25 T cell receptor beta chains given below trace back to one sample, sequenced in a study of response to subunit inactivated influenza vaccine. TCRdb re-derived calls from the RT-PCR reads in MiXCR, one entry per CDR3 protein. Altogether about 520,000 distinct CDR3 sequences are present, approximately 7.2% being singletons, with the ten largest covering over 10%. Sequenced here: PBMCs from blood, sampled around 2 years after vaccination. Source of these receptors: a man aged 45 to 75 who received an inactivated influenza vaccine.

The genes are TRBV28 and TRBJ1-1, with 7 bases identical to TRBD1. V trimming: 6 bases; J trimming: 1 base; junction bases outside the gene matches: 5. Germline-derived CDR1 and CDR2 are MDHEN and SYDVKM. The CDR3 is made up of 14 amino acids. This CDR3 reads CASRETGPNTEAFF. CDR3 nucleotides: TGTGCCAGCAGGGAGACAGGGCCGAACACTGAAGCTTTCTTT.

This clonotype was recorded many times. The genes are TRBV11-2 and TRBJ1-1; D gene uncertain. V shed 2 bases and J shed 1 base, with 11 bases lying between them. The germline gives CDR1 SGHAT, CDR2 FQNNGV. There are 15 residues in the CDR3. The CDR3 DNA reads TGTGCCAGCAGCTTATCGTCACAAACGAACACTGAAGCTTTCTTT. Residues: CASSLSSQTNTEAFF.

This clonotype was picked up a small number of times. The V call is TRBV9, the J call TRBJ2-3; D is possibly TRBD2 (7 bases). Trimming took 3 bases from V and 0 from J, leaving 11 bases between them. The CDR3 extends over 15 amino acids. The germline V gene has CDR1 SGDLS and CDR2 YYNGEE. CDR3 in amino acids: CASSEGGVSTDTQYF. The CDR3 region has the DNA TGTGCCAGCAGCGAGGGGGGGGTAAGCACAGATACGCAGTATTTT.

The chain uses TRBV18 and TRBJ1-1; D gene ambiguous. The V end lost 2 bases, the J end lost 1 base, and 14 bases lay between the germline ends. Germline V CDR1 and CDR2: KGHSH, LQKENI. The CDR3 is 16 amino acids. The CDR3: CASSPWQLRGNTEAFF. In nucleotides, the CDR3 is TGTGCCAGCTCACCATGGCAGCTCCGAGGGAACACTGAAGCTTTCTTT.

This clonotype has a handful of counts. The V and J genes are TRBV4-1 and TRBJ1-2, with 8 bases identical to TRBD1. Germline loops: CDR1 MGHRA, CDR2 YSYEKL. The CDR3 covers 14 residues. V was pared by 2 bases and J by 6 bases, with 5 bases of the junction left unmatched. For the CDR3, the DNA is TGCGCCAGCAGCCAACTCAGACAGGGGAATGGCTACACCTTC. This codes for CASSQLRQGNGYTF.

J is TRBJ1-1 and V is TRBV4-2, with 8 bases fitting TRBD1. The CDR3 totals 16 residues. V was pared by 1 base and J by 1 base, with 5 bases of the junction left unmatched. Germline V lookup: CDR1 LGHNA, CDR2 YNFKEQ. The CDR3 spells CASSQVSGQGNTEAFF. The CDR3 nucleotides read TGTGCCAGCAGCCAAGTTTCCGGACAGGGGAACACTGAAGCTTTCTTT.

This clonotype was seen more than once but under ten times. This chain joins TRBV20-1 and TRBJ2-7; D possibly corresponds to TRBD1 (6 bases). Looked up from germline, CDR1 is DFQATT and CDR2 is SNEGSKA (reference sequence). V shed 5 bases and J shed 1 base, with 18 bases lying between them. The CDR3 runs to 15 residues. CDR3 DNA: TGCAGTGCTTTTAACAGGGCTTTGCTTTCCTACGAGCAGTACTTC. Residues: CSAFNRALLSYEQYF.

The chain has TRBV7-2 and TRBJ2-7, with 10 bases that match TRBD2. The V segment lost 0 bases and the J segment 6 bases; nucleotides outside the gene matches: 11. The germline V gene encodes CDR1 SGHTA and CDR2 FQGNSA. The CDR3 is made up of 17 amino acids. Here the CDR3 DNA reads TGTGCCAGCAGCTTAGCGGGTATACCGGGACTAGCGACCGAGCAGTACTTC. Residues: CASSLAGIPGLATEQYF.

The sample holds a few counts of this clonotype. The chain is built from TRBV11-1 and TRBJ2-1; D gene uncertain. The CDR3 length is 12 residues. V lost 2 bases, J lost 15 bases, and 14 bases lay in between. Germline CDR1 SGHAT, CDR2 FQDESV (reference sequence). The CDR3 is CASSLRVMPRFF. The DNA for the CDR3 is TGTGCCAGCAGCTTACGCGTTATGCCAAGGTTCTTC.

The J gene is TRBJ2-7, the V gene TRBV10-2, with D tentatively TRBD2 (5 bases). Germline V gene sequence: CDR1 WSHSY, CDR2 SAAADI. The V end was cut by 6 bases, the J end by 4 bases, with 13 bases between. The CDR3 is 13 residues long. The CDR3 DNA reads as TGCGCCAGCAGGTACGGAGGCGATTACGAGCAGTACTTC. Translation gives CASRYGGDYEQYF.

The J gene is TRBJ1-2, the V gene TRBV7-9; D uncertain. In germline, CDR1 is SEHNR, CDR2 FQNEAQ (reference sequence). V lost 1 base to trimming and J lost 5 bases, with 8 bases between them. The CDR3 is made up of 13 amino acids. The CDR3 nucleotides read TGTGCCAGCAGCTTAGGCCCTCTGTATGGCTACACCTTC. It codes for CASSLGPLYGYTF.

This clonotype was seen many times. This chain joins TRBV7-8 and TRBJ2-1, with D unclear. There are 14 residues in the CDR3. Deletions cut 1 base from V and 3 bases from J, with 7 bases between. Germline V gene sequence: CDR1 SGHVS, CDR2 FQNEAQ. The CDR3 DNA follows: TGTGCCAGCAGCTTAGTTCCCAGCTACAATGAGCAGTTCTTC. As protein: CASSLVPSYNEQFF.

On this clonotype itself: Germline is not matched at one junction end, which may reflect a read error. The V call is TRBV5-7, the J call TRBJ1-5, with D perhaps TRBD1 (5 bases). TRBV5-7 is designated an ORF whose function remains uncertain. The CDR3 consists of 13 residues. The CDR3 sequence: CAISLGRRQPQHF. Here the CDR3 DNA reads TGTGCCATCAGCCTGGGGCGGCGACAGCCCCAGCATTTT.

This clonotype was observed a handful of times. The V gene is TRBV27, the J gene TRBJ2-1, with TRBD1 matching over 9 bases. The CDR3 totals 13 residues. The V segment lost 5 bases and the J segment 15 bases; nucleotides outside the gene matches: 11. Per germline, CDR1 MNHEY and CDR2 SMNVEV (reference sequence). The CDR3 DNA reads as TGTGCCAGCAGTCTAGGACAGGGGCCCGTACTGTTCTTC. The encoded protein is CASSLGQGPVLFF.

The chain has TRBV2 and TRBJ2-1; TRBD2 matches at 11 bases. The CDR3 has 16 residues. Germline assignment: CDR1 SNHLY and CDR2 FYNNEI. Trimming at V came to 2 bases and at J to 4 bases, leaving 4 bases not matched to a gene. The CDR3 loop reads CASSEFRTSGYNEQFF. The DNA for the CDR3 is TGTGCCAGCAGTGAATTTAGGACTAGCGGGTACAATGAGCAGTTCTTC.

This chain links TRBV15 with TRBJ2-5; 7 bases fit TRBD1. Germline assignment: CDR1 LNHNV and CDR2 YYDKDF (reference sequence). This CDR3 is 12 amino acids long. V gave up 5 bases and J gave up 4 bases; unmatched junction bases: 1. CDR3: CATSGDRETQYF. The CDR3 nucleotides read TGTGCCACCAGCGGGGACAGAGAGACCCAGTACTTC.

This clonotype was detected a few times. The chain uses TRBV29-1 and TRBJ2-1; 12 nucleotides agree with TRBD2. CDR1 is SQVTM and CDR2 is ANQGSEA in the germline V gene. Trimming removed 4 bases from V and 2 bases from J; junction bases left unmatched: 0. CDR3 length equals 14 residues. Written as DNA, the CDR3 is TGCAGCGTTGCTAGCGGGAGGGCCTACAATGAGCAGTTCTTC. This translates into CSVASGRAYNEQFF.

The CDR3 bases are TGTGCCAGCAGTGAACAGCGACTAGCCAAAAACATTCAGTACTTC. Translated, it gives CASSEQRLAKNIQYF. This chain connects TRBV6-1 to TRBJ2-4, with no clear D. There are 15 residues in the CDR3. Between the trimmed V and J ends, which lost 2 bases and 0 bases, there was a span of 8 bases. The germline gives CDR1 MNHNS, CDR2 SASEGT.

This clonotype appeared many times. The CDR3 DNA follows: TGCGCCAGCAGCCAAGACATGGGACAGGGGAACTATGGCTACACCTTC. Translating gives CASSQDMGQGNYGYTF. The chain recombines TRBV4-3 with TRBJ1-2; TRBD1 aligns across 10 bases. The CDR3 is made up of 16 amino acids. J was trimmed by 2 bases and V by 0 bases; bases with no gene match: 3. Germline V gene lookup returns CDR1 LGHNA and CDR2 YSLEER.

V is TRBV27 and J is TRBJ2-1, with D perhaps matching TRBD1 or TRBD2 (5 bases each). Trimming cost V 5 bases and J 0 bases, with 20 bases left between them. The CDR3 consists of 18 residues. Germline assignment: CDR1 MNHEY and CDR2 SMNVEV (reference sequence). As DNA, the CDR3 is TGTGCCAGCAGTCCCATAACCGTACTAGGGGCCTCCTACAATGAGCAGTTCTTC. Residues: CASSPITVLGASYNEQFF.

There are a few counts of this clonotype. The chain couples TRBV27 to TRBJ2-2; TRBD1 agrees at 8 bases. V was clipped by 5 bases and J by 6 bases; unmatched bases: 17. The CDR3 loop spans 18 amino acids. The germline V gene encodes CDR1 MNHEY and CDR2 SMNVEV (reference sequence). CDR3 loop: CASSRYPRFDRGPGELFF. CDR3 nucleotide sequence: TGTGCCAGCAGTAGATACCCCCGATTCGACAGGGGCCCCGGGGAGCTGTTTTTT.

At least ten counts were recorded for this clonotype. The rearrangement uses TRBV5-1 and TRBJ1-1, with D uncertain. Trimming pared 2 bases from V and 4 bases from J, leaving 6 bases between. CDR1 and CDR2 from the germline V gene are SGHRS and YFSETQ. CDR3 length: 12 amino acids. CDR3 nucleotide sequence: TGCGCCAGCAGCTTACAAGCCACTGAAGCTTTCTTT. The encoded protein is CASSLQATEAFF.

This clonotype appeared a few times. CDR3 coding DNA: TGCGCCAGCAGCCAAGAGATCACAGGGGACACCGGGGAGCTGTTTTTT. Amino acid sequence: CASSQEITGDTGELFF. This chain uses TRBV4-3 with TRBJ2-2, with TRBD1 matching over 7 bases. The CDR3 runs 16 residues. The ends lost 0 bases at V and 3 bases at J; junction bases unmatched: 4. In germline, CDR1 is LGHNA, CDR2 YSLEER.

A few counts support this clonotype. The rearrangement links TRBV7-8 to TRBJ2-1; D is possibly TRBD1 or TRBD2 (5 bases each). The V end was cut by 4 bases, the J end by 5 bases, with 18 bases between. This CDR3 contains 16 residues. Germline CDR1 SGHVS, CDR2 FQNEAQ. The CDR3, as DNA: TGTGCCAGCAGCTCAACGCTGGGGGTTGGGAACAATGAGCAGTTCTTC. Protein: CASSSTLGVGNNEQFF.

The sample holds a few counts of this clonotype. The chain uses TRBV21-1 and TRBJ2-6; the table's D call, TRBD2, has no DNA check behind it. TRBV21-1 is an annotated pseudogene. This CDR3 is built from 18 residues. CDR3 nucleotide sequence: TGTGCCAGCAGCAAAGTGGCGACTAGCCTTTCTGGGGCCAACGTCCTGACTTTC. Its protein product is CASSKVATSLSGANVLTF.